This T cell receptor beta chain is from a study of cytomegalovirus exposure and HLA in healthy donors. Points from the study as a whole: Highly shared variants forming one cluster were likely a sequencing artifact.

This PCR relied on a set of 60 Vbeta primers and 13 Jbeta primers. This table comes from immunoSEQ multiplex PCR, and its TCRdb copy is limited to in-frame clones, with some not included. Found here are 150,000 to 200,000 clones, roughly three quarters of them singletons; the top ten hold about 4.7%. Regarding this clone: The antigen is not known.

What was sequenced was PBMCs. The TCR sequence derives from a young man in good health and CMV-seropositive.

For the CDR3, the DNA is TGTGCCAGCAGTCGAAGAGGCCCAACTAATGAAAAACTGTTTTTT. It codes for CASSRRGPTNEKLFF. The gene calls are TRBV6-5 and TRBJ1-4; no definite D call. CDR1 is MNHEY and CDR2 is SVGAGI in the germline V gene. V lost 5 bases, J lost 0 bases, and 10 bases lay in between. CDR3 length: 15 residues.